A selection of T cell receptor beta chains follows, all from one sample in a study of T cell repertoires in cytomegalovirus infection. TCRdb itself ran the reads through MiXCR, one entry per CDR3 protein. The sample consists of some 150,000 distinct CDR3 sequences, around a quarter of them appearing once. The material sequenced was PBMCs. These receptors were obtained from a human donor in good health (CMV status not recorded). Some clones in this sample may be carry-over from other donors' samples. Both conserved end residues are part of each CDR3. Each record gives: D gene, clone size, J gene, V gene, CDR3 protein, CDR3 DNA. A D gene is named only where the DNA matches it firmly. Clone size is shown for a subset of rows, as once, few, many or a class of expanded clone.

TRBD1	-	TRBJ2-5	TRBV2	CASTTGAETQYF	TGTGCCAGCACCACAGGGGCCGAGACCCAGTACTTC
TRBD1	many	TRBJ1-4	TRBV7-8	CASSLERGGGLFF	TGTGCCAGCAGCTTAGAAAGAGGGGGCGGACTGTTTTTT
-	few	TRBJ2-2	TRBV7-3	CASSLSTQRELFF	TGTGCCAGCAGCTTATCAACCCAAAGGGAGCTGTTTTTT
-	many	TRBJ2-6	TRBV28	CASSLGGSGANVLTF	TGTGCCAGCAGCTTAGGGGGCTCTGGGGCCAACGTCCTGACTTTC
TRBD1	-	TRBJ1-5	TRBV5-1	CASSSGQGGQPQHF	TGCGCCAGCAGCTCCGGACAGGGGGGACAGCCCCAGCATTTT
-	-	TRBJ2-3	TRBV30	CAWSVLGSTDTQYF	TGTGCCTGGAGTGTACTGGGAAGCACAGATACGCAGTATTTT
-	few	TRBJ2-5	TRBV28	CASSPGDSQETQYF	TGTGCCAGCAGCCCTGGAGACAGCCAAGAGACCCAGTACTTC
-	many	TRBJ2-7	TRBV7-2	CASSLGDAAYEQYF	TGTGCCAGCAGCTTAGGGGACGCCGCCTACGAGCAGTACTTC
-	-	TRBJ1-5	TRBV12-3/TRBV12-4	CASSRGVGNQPQHF	TGTGCCAGCAGCAGGGGTGTCGGCAATCAGCCCCAGCATTTT
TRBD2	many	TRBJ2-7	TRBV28	CASSLFGDGLAGGEQYF	TGTGCCAGCAGTTTATTCGGAGATGGACTAGCGGGAGGCGAGCAGTACTTC
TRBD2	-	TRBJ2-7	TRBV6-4	CACLGGTSGTGYEQYF	TGTGCCTGCCTGGGGGGGACTAGCGGGACCGGCTACGAGCAGTACTTC
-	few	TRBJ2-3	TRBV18	CARSSNRVKSSDTQYF	TGTGCCAGATCATCTAACCGGGTAAAGTCCTCGGATACGCAGTATTTT
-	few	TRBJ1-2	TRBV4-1	CASSQVQAITDYGYTF	TGCGCCAGCAGCCAAGTTCAGGCAATCACGGACTATGGCTACACCTTC
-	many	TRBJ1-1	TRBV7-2	CASSFHPERQAFF	TGTGCCAGCAGCTTCCACCCAGAAAGACAGGCTTTCTTT
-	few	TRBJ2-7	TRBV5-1	CASREGATYEQYF	TGCGCCAGCAGAGAGGGAGCCACCTACGAGCAGTACTTC
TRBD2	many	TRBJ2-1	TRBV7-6	CASSDSGIYNEQFF	TGTGCCAGCAGCGATAGCGGGATTTACAATGAGCAGTTCTTC
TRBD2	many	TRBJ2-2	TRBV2	CASGAARLAGNTGELFF	TGTGCCAGCGGTGCTGCGAGACTAGCGGGGAACACCGGGGAGCTGTTTTTT
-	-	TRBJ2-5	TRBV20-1	CSARIGLGQETQYF	TGCAGTGCTAGAATAGGGCTCGGACAAGAGACCCAGTACTTC
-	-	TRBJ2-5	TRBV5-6	CASSSGVEETQYF	TGTGCCAGCAGCTCCGGAGTGGAAGAGACCCAGTACTTC
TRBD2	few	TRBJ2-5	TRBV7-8	CASSLFPLAGKETQYF	TGTGCCAGCAGCTTATTCCCACTAGCGGGGAAAGAGACCCAGTACTTC
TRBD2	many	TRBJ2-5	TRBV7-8	CASSSRLAGVVWKTQYF	TGTGCCAGCAGCTCAAGACTAGCGGGAGTTGTATGGAAGACCCAGTACTTC
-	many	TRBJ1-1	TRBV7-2	CASSLGRGGTEAFF	TGTGCCAGCAGCTTAGGACGGGGGGGCACTGAAGCTTTCTTT
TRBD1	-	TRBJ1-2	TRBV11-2	CASSGPGTGNSNYVYTF	TGTGCCAGCAGCGGACCCGGGACAGGCAACTCTAACTATGTCTACACCTTC
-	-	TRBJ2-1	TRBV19	CASSLGVVNSYNEQFF	TGTGCCAGTAGTCTGGGGGTCGTAAACTCCTACAATGAGCAGTTCTTC
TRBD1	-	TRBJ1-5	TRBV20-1	CSARPGTGLSNQPQHF	TGCAGTGCTAGACCAGGGACAGGGCTTTCCAATCAGCCCCAGCATTTT
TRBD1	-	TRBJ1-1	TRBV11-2	CASSPTGGIGGTEAFF	TGTGCCAGCAGCCCCACAGGGGGCATAGGGGGGACTGAAGCTTTCTTT
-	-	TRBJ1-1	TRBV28	CASRGWTEAFF	TGTGCCAGCAGAGGGTGGACTGAAGCTTTCTTT
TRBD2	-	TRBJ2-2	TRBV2	CASSEGTSGLLAGELFF	TGTGCCAGCAGTGAAGGGACTAGCGGTCTACTGGCCGGGGAGCTGTTTTTT
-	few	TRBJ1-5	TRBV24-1	CATSGFGNQPQHF	TGTGCCACCTCAGGCTTTGGCAATCAGCCCCAGCATTTT
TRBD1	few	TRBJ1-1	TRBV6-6	CASSPRGQITEAFF	TGTGCCAGCAGTCCTAGGGGGCAGATCACTGAAGCTTTCTTT
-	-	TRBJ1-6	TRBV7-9	CASTNMQGLPANSPLHF	TGTGCCAGCACCAACATGCAGGGTCTCCCGGCTAATTCACCCCTCCACTTT
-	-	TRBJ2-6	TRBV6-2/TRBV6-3	CASRGAGANVLTF	TGTGCCAGCCGAGGCGCTGGGGCCAACGTCCTGACTTTC
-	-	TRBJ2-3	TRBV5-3	CASQGPSIADTQYF	TGTGCCAGCCAGGGCCCGTCGATAGCAGATACGCAGTATTTT
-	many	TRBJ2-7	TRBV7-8	CASSSWDGDYEQYF	TGTGCCAGCAGCTCCTGGGATGGGGACTACGAGCAGTACTTC
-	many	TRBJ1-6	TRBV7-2	CASSLGQAGDSPLHF	TGTGCCAGCAGCTTAGGACAGGCGGGAGATTCACCCCTCCACTTT
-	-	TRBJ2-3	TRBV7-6	CASRNLGDTQYF	TGTGCCAGCAGGAACCTCGGGGATACGCAGTATTTT
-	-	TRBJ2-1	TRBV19	CASRPSSYNEQFF	TGTGCCAGCCGCCCTAGCAGCTACAATGAGCAGTTCTTC
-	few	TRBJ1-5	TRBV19	CASSISGDQPQHF	TGTGCCAGTAGTATATCTGGGGATCAGCCCCAGCATTTT
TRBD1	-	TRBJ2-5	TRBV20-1	CSARVVGTGPQETQYF	TGCAGTGCTAGAGTCGTAGGGACAGGACCGCAAGAGACCCAGTACTTC
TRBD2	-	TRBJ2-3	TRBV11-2	CASSLSSGGNTDTQYF	TGTGCCAGCAGCTTGAGTAGCGGGGGAAACACAGATACGCAGTATTTT
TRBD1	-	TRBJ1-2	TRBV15	CATSDRRRDSLGYTF	TGTGCCACCAGTGATAGGCGGAGGGACAGTCTTGGCTACACCTTC
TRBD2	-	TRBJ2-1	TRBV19	CASTNPGGGDNEQFF	TGTGCCAGTACCAACCCCGGGGGGGGTGACAATGAGCAGTTCTTC
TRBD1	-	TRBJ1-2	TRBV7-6	CASSLGAGTGSNYGYTF	TGTGCCAGCAGCTTAGGAGCGGGGACAGGGAGCAACTATGGCTACACCTTC
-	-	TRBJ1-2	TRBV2	CASSENFGVGYTF	TGTGCCAGCAGTGAAAATTTTGGAGTTGGCTACACCTTC
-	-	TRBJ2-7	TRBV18	CASSPSNYEQYF	TGTGCCAGCTCACCCTCTAACTACGAGCAGTACTTC
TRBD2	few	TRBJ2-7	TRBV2	CASQTGTSYYEQYF	TGTGCCAGCCAGACCGGGACTAGTTACTACGAGCAGTACTTC
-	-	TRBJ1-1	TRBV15	CATSRDWWGRNTEAFF	TGTGCCACCAGCAGAGATTGGTGGGGCCGGAACACTGAAGCTTTCTTT
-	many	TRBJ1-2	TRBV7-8	CASSLAPALANYGYTF	TGTGCCAGCAGCTTAGCTCCGGCTCTGGCTAACTATGGCTACACCTTC
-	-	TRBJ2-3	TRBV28	CASSPTQDTQYF	TGTGCCAGCAGTCCAACGCAAGATACGCAGTATTTT
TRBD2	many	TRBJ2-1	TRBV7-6	CASSWGTSGRDNEQFF	TGTGCCAGCAGCTGGGGGACTAGCGGGCGAGACAATGAGCAGTTCTTC
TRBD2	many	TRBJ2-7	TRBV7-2	CASSPWTSGSSHEQYF	TGTGCCAGCAGCCCGTGGACTAGCGGGAGCAGCCACGAGCAGTACTTC
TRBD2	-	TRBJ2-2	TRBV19	CASRRAGGNTGELFF	TGTGCCAGTAGGAGGGCGGGAGGGAACACCGGGGAGCTGTTTTTT
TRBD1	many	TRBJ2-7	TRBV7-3	CASSSFDRGGNEQYF	TGTGCCAGCAGCTCCTTCGACAGGGGAGGAAACGAGCAGTACTTC
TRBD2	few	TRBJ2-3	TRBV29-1	CSVGSGSLSTDTQYF	TGCAGCGTTGGGAGCGGGAGCTTGAGCACAGATACGCAGTATTTT
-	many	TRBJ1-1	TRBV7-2	CASSPRVLNTEAFF	TGTGCCAGCAGCCCCCGGGTCTTGAACACTGAAGCTTTCTTT